This entry is about one T cell receptor (beta chain). As yet, its antigen is unknown. It was with 60 Vbeta and 13 Jbeta primers that the PCR ran. The table came from immunoSEQ multiplex PCR; TCRdb's copy has only in-frame clones and leaves some out. Seen here are approximately 110,000 clones, roughly 76% observed once, and the top ten hold 7.7%. The sample comes from a study of cytomegalovirus exposure and HLA in healthy donors. V lost 4 bases and J 7 bases, leaving 7 bases between the germline ends. Looked up from germline, CDR1 is SQVTM and CDR2 is ANQGSEA. The CDR3 runs to 10 residues. Study outcomes and limitations: Later, an analysis found that common viral pathogens appeared to be linked with several of the most significant clusters. Rare TCR sequences predominated, though certain public TCRs were found in many donors. Overall, approximately 150 TCR beta chains were annotated as cytomegalovirus-associated. Analysis was carried out at a later point, and it linked a missense DCLRE1C variant to TCR beta V- and J-gene trimming.

The TCR originated in a woman between 50 and 59 years old in good health and CMV-seropositive. The sequencing input was PBMCs. This chain links TRBV29-1 with TRBJ1-2, with D possibly being TRBD1 (5 bases). The CDR3 spells CSVGGSGYTF. As DNA, the CDR3 is TGCAGCGTTGGGGGCAGTGGCTACACCTTC. Looking up the rest from reference TRBV29-1 and TRBJ1-2 gives the full variable domain: SAVISQKPSRDICQRGTSLTIQCQVDSQVTMMFWYRQQPGQSLTLIATANQGSEATYESGFVIDKFPISRPNLTFSTLTVSNMSPEDSSIYLCSVGGSGYTFGSGTRLTVV.